The entry that follows covers one T cell receptor (beta chain) sequence. Its antigen remains unidentified. This entry comes from a study of cytomegalovirus exposure and HLA in healthy donors. Germline CDR1 and CDR2: MDHEN and SYDVKM. V trimming: 6 bases; J trimming: 2 bases; junction bases outside the gene matches: 8. The CDR3 runs to 15 residues. Regarding the study as a whole: According to reports, the classifier identified cytomegalovirus status with high specificity and sensitivity. A few chains tied to CMV proved CMV antigen-specific in vitro.

Using immunoSEQ multiplex PCR, the repertoire was profiled, and TCRdb retains in-frame clones only, with some absent. Altogether roughly 180,000 clones are present, 86% being singletons, with the ten largest covering 7.2%. This TCR was sampled from a man younger than 45 in good health and CMV-seropositive. The sample taken for sequencing was PBMCs. J is TRBJ2-7 and V is TRBV28; 9 nucleotides align to TRBD2. The CDR3 here is CASRLSREGTYEQYF. The CDR3 nucleotides are TGTGCCAGCAGGCTTTCGCGGGAGGGTACCTACGAGCAGTACTTC. Using reference TRBV28 and TRBJ2-7 for the parts outside the CDR3, the full variable domain is DVKVTQSSRYLVKRTGEKVFLECVQDMDHENMFWYRQDPGLGLRLIYFSYDVKMKEKGDIPEGYSVSREKKERFSLILESASTNQTSMYLCASRLSREGTYEQYFGPGTRLTVT.